The 9 T cell receptor beta chains given below trace back to one sample, sequenced in a study of blood T cell repertoires in COVID-19. Generated by immunoSEQ multiplex PCR, the TCRdb table keeps only in-frame clones and is missing some. The sample contains a few hundred thousand clones, about nine tenths of which appear only once. The specimen was peripheral blood. The receptor set was obtained from a man aged 55 to 70 with acute or convalescent COVID-19.

V is TRBV5-1 and J is TRBJ2-2; 8 bases match TRBD2. From germline, CDR1 is SGHRS and CDR2 YFSETQ. V dropped 4 bases and J dropped 4; count of bases not matched to a gene: 15. The CDR3 loop spans 18 amino acids. The CDR3 coding sequence is TGCGCCAGCAGCCTACGACCGGGACTAGATATGAGCACCGGGGAGCTGTTTTTT. Translated, it gives CASSLRPGLDMSTGELFF.

This chain uses TRBV27 with TRBJ2-5, with 7 nucleotides matching TRBD2. This CDR3 contains 17 residues. Trimming cost V 4 bases and J 1 base; bases outside gene matches: 12. Germline V CDR1 and CDR2: MNHEY, SMNVEV (reference sequence). In DNA form, the CDR3 reads TGTGCCAGCAGTTCAATCCCCCCCCTAGCGGCCCAAGAGACCCAGTACTTC. This gives the protein CASSSIPPLAAQETQYF.

The chain recombines TRBV27 with TRBJ1-1; 8 nucleotides align to TRBD1. The germline CDR1 and CDR2 sequences are MNHEY and SMNVEV (reference sequence). The CDR3 length is 14 residues. J gave up 2 bases and V 6 bases, and 5 bases lay outside the gene matches. Here the CDR3 reads CASRAGTGNTEAFF. CDR3 coding DNA: TGTGCCAGCAGGGCCGGGACAGGTAACACTGAAGCTTTCTTT.

The rearrangement uses TRBV24-1 and TRBJ2-5; D is undetermined. Trimming took 8 bases from V and 2 from J, leaving 11 bases between them. Germline V lookup: CDR1 KGHDR, CDR2 SFDVKD. CDR3 size: 13 residues. The CDR3 reads CATKNRAQETQYF. The DNA for the CDR3 is TGTGCCACCAAGAACAGAGCTCAAGAGACCCAGTACTTC.

This clone was seen only a few times. Other nucleotide sequences in the sample specify the same CDR3. The J gene is TRBJ1-5, the V gene TRBV25-1; no definite D call. The CDR3 contains 14 residues. Germline V lookup: CDR1 MGHDK, CDR2 SYGVNS. V shed 3 bases and J shed 0 bases, with 6 bases lying between them. The CDR3 DNA sequence: TGTGCCAGCAGTGACACTTATAGCAATCAGCCCCAGCATTTT. It encodes CASSDTYSNQPQHF.

This chain connects TRBV21-1 to TRBJ2-3; no check of the table's D call, TRBD2, against the DNA was made. TRBV21-1 is marked as a pseudogene. The CDR3 runs 14 residues. Here the CDR3 reads CASSKVRGTDTQYF. DNA of the CDR3: TGTGCCAGCAGCAAAGTGAGGGGCACAGATACGCAGTATTTT.

The chain couples TRBV11-3 to TRBJ1-2; D gene unclear. The CDR3 totals 12 residues. Germline V gene sequence: CDR1 SGHNT, CDR2 YENEEA. Trimming took 8 bases from V and 5 from J, leaving 12 bases between them. CDR3 coding DNA: TGTGCCAGCGCTGACGGAGCTTATGGCTACACCTTC. This translates into CASADGAYGYTF.

The V gene is TRBV11-1, the J gene TRBJ2-7; no clear D. Trimming took 3 bases from V and 4 from J, leaving 16 bases between them. Germline CDR1 and CDR2: SGHAT and FQDESV (reference sequence). The CDR3 extends over 15 amino acids. The CDR3 here is CASSLDDTFGYEQYF. The CDR3 DNA follows: TGTGCCAGCAGCTTGGATGACACCTTCGGATACGAGCAGTACTTC.

The CDR3 DNA reads TGTGCCAGCAGCCTTGGACAGGCCTTTTACAATGAGCAGTTCTTC. This translates into CASSLGQAFYNEQFF. The chain carries TRBV7-3 and TRBJ2-1; 7 bases line up with TRBD1. J lost 4 bases, V lost 5 bases, and 8 bases had no gene match. Germline lookup yields CDR1 SGHTA and CDR2 FQGTGA. The CDR3 consists of 15 residues. Together with reference TRBV7-3 and TRBJ2-1, the CDR3 gives the full variable domain: GAGVSQTPSNKVTEKGKYVELRCDPISGHTALYWYRQSLGQGPEFLIYFQGTGAADDSGLPNDRFFAVRPEGSVSTLKIQRTERGDSAVYLCASSLGQAFYNEQFFGPGTRLTVL.